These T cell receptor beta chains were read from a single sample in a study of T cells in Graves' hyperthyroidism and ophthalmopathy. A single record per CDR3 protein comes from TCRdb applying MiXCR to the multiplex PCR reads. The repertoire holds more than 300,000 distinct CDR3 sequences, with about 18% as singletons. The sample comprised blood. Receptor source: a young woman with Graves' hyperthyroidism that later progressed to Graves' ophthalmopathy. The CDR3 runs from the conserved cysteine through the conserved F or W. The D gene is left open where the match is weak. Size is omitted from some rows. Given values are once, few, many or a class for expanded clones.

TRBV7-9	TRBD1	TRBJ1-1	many	CASSPPRTGANTEAFF	TGTGCCAGCAGCCCCCCCAGGACAGGGGCAAACACTGAAGCTTTCTTT
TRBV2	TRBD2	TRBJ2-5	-	CASSDPRAGGGETQYF	TGTGCCAGCAGTGACCCTAGGGCGGGAGGTGGCGAGACCCAGTACTTC
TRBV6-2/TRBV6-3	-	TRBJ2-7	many	CASSYPGPNYEQYF	TGTGCCAGCAGTTATCCAGGACCTAATTACGAGCAGTACTTC
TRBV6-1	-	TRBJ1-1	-	CASTREMNTEAFF	TGTGCCAGCACTAGGGAAATGAACACTGAAGCTTTCTTT
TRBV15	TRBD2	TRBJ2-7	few	CATSRDLSPLGGFYEQYF	TGTGCCACCAGCAGAGATCTCTCCCCCTTGGGGGGGTTCTACGAGCAGTACTTC
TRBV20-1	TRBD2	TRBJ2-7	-	CSNTGLPTSGSSYEQYF	TGCAGTAACACCGGGCTCCCGACTAGCGGAAGCTCCTACGAGCAGTACTTC
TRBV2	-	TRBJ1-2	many	CASIGGADYGYTF	TGTGCCAGCATCGGGGGCGCGGACTATGGCTACACCTTC
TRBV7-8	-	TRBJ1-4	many	CASSSKRGTWELFF	TGTGCCAGCAGCTCGAAACGGGGAACGTGGGAACTGTTTTTT
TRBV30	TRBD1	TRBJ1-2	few	CAWSLQGAVDGYTF	TGTGCCTGGAGTCTACAGGGGGCTGTTGATGGCTACACCTTC
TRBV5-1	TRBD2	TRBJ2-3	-	CASRPTSVRLTDTQYF	TGCGCCAGCAGGCCAACTAGCGTCCGACTCACAGATACGCAGTATTTT
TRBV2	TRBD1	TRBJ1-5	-	CASLGTGDQPQHF	TGTGCCAGCCTAGGGACAGGGGATCAGCCCCAGCATTTT
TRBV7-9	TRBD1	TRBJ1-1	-	CASSPRDRGLNTEAFF	TGTGCCAGCAGCCCCCGTGACAGGGGGTTGAACACTGAAGCTTTCTTT
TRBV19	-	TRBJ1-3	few	CASSIDWTANSGNTIYF	TGTGCCAGTAGTATAGATTGGACGGCTAACTCTGGAAACACCATATATTTT
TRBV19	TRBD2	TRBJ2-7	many	CASNPSGSSYEQYF	TGTGCCAGTAATCCTAGCGGATCCTCATACGAGCAGTACTTC
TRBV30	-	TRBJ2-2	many	CAWSRSTGELFF	TGTGCCTGGAGTCGGAGCACCGGGGAGCTGTTTTTT
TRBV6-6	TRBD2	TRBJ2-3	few	CASSYERGGLDTQYF	TGTGCCAGCAGTTACGAGCGGGGGGGATTAGATACGCAGTATTTT
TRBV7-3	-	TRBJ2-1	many	CASSLPVGVREQFF	TGTGCCAGCAGCTTACCAGTGGGGGTGCGTGAGCAGTTCTTC
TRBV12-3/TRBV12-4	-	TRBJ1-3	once	CASRLRFDGNTIYF	TGTGCCAGCAGGCTAAGGTTTGATGGAAACACCATATATTTT
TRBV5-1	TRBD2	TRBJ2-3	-	CASNLAGFTDTQYF	TGCGCCAGCAACCTAGCGGGGTTCACAGATACGCAGTATTTT
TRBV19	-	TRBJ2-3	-	CASSRSHRSSTDTQYF	TGTGCCAGTAGTAGATCCCACAGGAGTAGCACAGATACGCAGTATTTT
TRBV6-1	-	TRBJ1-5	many	CASSEAPIQPQHF	TGTGCCAGCAGTGAGGCCCCTATACAGCCCCAGCATTTT
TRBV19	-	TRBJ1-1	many	CASSDRGNTEAFF	TGTGCCAGTAGTGATCGGGGGAACACTGAAGCTTTCTTT
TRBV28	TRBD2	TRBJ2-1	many	CASSANLAGKAYNEQFF	TGTGCCAGCAGTGCAAACCTAGCGGGGAAAGCTTACAATGAGCAGTTCTTC
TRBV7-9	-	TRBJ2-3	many	CASTFSSPAGLTDTQYF	TGTGCCAGCACCTTCTCCTCACCGGCGGGATTGACAGATACGCAGTATTTT
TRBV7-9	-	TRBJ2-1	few	CASSLEYEQFF	TGTGCCAGCAGCTTAGAATATGAGCAGTTCTTC
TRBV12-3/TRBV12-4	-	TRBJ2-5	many	CASGRRYQETQYF	TGTGCCAGCGGTCGACGGTACCAAGAGACCCAGTACTTC
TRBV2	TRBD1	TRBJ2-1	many	CASSDIGQDFGEQFF	TGTGCCAGCAGTGATATCGGACAGGACTTTGGTGAGCAGTTCTTC
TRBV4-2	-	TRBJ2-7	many	CASSQAVSSSYEQYF	TGTGCCAGCAGCCAAGCAGTGTCATCCTCCTACGAGCAGTACTTC
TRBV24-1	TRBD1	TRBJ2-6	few	CATSDRQGPGANVLTF	TGTGCCACCAGTGATAGACAGGGACCTGGGGCCAACGTCCTGACTTTC
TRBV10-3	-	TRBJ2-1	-	CAISESANAYNEQFF	TGTGCCATCAGTGAGTCGGCTAATGCCTACAATGAGCAGTTCTTC
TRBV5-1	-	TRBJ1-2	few	CASSNYGYTF	TGCGCCAGCTCGAACTATGGCTACACCTTC
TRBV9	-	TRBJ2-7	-	CASSTGGGEAYEQYF	TGTGCCAGCAGCACAGGAGGAGGGGAGGCCTACGAGCAGTACTTC
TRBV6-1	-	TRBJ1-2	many	CASSRTGLNYGYTF	TGTGCCAGCAGTCGGACGGGGCTTAACTATGGCTACACCTTC
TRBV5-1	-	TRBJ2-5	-	CASRGTRSTTQYF	TGCGCCAGCCGTGGGACACGGTCTACGACCCAGTACTTC
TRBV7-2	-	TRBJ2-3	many	CASSPTISTDTQYF	TGTGCCAGCAGCCCGACAATTAGCACAGATACGCAGTATTTT
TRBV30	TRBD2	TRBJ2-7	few	CAGTSGSYKQYF	TGTGCCGGGACTAGCGGGAGCTACAAGCAGTACTTC
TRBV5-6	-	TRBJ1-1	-	CASSLALATEAFF	TGTGCCAGCAGCTTAGCCCTGGCTACTGAAGCTTTCTTT
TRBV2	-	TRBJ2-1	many	CASSGQRPNEQFF	TGTGCCAGCAGTGGCCAGCGGCCCAATGAGCAGTTCTTC
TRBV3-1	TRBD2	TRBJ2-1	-	CASSHRTSGIDNEQFF	TGTGCCAGCAGCCACCGGACTAGCGGGATTGACAATGAGCAGTTCTTC
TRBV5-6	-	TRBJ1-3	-	CASSFQYAGNTIYF	TGTGCCAGCAGCTTTCAATATGCTGGAAACACCATATATTTT